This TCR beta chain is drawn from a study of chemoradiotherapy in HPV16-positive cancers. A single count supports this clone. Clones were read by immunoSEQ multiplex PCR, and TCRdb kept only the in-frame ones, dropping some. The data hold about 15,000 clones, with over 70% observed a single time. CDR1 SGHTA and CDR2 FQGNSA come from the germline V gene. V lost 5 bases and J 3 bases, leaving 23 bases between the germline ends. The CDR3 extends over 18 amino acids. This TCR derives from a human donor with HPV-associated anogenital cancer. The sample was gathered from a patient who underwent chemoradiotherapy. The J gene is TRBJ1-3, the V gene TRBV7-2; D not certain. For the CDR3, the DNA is TGTGCCAGCAGCCCACGTCCCACTTTAGGGCCGAATGGAAACACCATATATTTT. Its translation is CASSPRPTLGPNGNTIYF. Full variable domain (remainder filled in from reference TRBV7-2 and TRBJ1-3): GAGVSQSPSNKVTEKGKDVELRCDPISGHTALYWYRQSLGQGLEFLIYFQGNSAPDKSGLPSDRFSAERTGGSVSTLTIQRTQQEDSAVYLCASSPRPTLGPNGNTIYFGEGSWLTVV.